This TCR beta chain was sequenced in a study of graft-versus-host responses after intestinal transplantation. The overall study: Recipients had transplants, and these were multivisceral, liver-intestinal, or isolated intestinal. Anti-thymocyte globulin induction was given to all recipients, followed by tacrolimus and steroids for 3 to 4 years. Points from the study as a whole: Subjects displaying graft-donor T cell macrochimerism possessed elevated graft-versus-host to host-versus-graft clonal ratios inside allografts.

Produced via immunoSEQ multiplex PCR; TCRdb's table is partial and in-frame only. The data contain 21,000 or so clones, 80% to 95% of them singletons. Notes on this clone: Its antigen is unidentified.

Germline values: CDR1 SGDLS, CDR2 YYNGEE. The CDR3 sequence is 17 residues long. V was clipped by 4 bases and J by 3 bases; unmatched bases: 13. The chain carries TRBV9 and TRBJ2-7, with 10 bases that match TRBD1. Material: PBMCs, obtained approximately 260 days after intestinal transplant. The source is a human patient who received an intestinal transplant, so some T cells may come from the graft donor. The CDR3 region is CASSPSTGGAGDYEQYF. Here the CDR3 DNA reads TGTGCCAGCAGCCCCTCGACAGGGGGCGCGGGGGACTACGAGCAGTACTTC.